This T cell receptor beta chain was observed in a study of regulatory T cells in long-lasting Graves disease. The sample's time point: newly diagnosed GD, antithyroid drugs for less than 3 months. There was RNA extracted from PBMCs, and the TCR library was made from it. Patients came from an endocrinology department in Xi'an, China. With iRepertoire HTBI primers and Arm-PCR of CDR3 regions, TCR beta libraries were built. TCRdb reprocessed the multiplex PCR reads with MiXCR, giving one entry per CDR3 protein. In the table there are roughly 420,000 distinct CDR3 sequences, over 15% of which are singletons. This clonotype was counted at least ten times. Antigen specificity is unknown. Findings of the study overall: Tissue studied was limited to peripheral blood, excluding thyroid tissue.

These data were also reused for a study on T cells in Graves' hyperthyroidism and ophthalmopathy.

Sequencing was performed on peripheral blood mononuclear cells (PBMCs), taken at new diagnosis, from a patient treated with antithyroid drugs. This TCR was recovered from a woman aged 30 to 39 with Graves disease.

The CDR3 nucleotides are TGTGCCAGCAGTCTACAGGGGGCGGGGGGTCATGAAGCTTTCTTT. Translated, it gives CASSLQGAGGHEAFF. The V gene is TRBV2, the J gene TRBJ1-1; the match to TRBD1 covers 9 bases. The germline CDR1 and CDR2 sequences are SNHLY and FYNNEI. The CDR3 sequence is 15 residues long. With 5 bases clipped from V and 7 bases from J, the junction kept 11 bases outside the gene matches.